These 5 T cell receptor beta chains originate from one sample sequenced in a study of blood T cell repertoires in COVID-19. Assay: immunoSEQ multiplex PCR; the TCRdb copy retains only in-frame clones and omits some. This sample has about 71,000 clones; around 86% occur once, and the top ten carry roughly 2%. The material sequenced was peripheral blood. Source of these receptors: a young man with acute or convalescent COVID-19.

The chain carries TRBV9 and TRBJ2-2, with no clear D. Germline-derived CDR1 and CDR2 are SGDLS and YYNGEE. The V end was cut by 3 bases, the J end by 2 bases, with 17 bases between. The CDR3 runs to 17 residues. The CDR3 sequence is CASSGFEVPINTGELFF. The CDR3 DNA reads as TGTGCCAGCAGCGGATTTGAGGTACCAATTAACACCGGGGAGCTGTTTTTT.

This chain uses TRBV6-5 with TRBJ1-2; D possibly corresponds to TRBD1 (5 bases). Trimming shortened V by 4 bases and J by 7 bases, and 16 bases separated the two germline ends. The CDR3 covers 14 residues. CDR1 is MNHEY and CDR2 is SVGAGI in the germline V gene. CDR3 DNA sequence: TGTGCCAGCAGTTCTAACCCTCTTCAGGGTGGCTACACCTTC. Translating it yields CASSSNPLQGGYTF.

Here the CDR3 DNA reads TGCGCCAGCAGCCGGGACAGCCCGAACACTGAAGCTTTCTTT. Its translation is CASSRDSPNTEAFF. The gene calls are TRBV5-1 and TRBJ1-1; 7 nucleotides match TRBD1. The CDR3 is 14 amino acids. Germline V gene lookup returns CDR1 SGHRS and CDR2 YFSETQ. V lost 4 bases and J lost 1; bases outside the gene matches: 4.

The chain joins TRBV11-2 to TRBJ1-1; a possible D gene is TRBD1 (5 bases). The CDR3 has 13 residues. V was trimmed by 6 bases and J by 5 bases, leaving 13 bases between them. Germline V gives CDR1 SGHAT, CDR2 FQNNGV. The CDR3 loop is CASRARAGTEAFF. The CDR3 region has the DNA TGTGCCAGCAGGGCACGGGCAGGGACTGAAGCTTTCTTT.

The rearrangement uses TRBV24-1 and TRBJ2-1; 11 bases match TRBD2. Germline V lookup: CDR1 KGHDR, CDR2 SFDVKD. The V segment lost 1 base and the J segment 10 bases; nucleotides outside the gene matches: 11. This CDR3 spans 17 amino acids. CDR3 bases: TGTGCCACCAGTGATTTAAGCGGGAGACTAGCGGGGATCGAGCAGTTCTTC. It encodes CATSDLSGRLAGIEQFF.